The 9 T cell receptor beta chains presented below share a single source sample, sequenced in a study of identical twins. TCRdb used MiXCR to reprocess the 5' RACE reads, holding one entry per CDR3 protein. The sample lists about 520,000 distinct CDR3 sequences; approximately 22% were seen once. These same data were also listed under a study on T cells expressing NK-cell markers.

The source material was CD4+ T cells sorted from blood. The receptors here all came from a woman younger than 35 in good health.

The chain carries TRBV2 and TRBJ2-7, with 9 bases lining up with TRBD1. CDR1 is SNHLY and CDR2 is FYNNEI in the germline V gene. V dropped 7 bases and J dropped 6; count of bases not matched to a gene: 4. The CDR3 contains 12 residues. The CDR3 protein is CASMGQGREQYF. Here the CDR3 DNA reads TGTGCCAGCATGGGACAGGGCCGCGAGCAGTACTTC.

This chain connects TRBV12-3 or TRBV12-4 to TRBJ2-3, with D uncertain. The germline V and J ends were trimmed by 1 base and 6 bases, with 11 bases remaining between them. The length of the CDR3 is 14 residues. Here the CDR3 reads CASSLGSYTDTQYF. DNA for the CDR3: TGTGCCAGCAGTTTAGGCAGCTACACGGATACGCAGTATTTT.

CDR3 sequence reads: CASSLDRIIGTGISPNEQFF. The DNA of the CDR3 is TGTGCCAGCAGCTTAGATAGGATCATAGGAACGGGAATATCCCCCAATGAGCAGTTCTTC. The chain is built from TRBV11-1 and TRBJ2-1, with a weak D call TRBD2 (5 bases). This CDR3 is 20 amino acids long. Germline lookup yields CDR1 SGHAT and CDR2 FQDESV (reference sequence). Trimming took off 1 base at V and 6 bases at J, with 28 bases between the two ends. Based on the CDR3 plus reference TRBV11-1 and TRBJ2-1, the full variable domain is EAEVAQSPRYKITEKSQAVAFWCDPISGHATLYWYRQILGQGPELLVQFQDESVVDDSQLPKDRFSAERLKGVDSTLKIQPAELGDSAMYLCASSLDRIIGTGISPNEQFFGPGTRLTVL.

The sample holds a few counts of this clonotype. V is TRBV6-1 and J is TRBJ1-2; no clear D. V lost 4 bases to trimming and J lost 9 bases, with 0 bases between them. The CDR3 has 8 amino acids. CDR1 is MNHNS, CDR2 SASEGT, per germline. CDR3 bases: TGTGCCAGCAGTGGCTACACCTTC. This gives the protein CASSGYTF.

This chain links TRBV5-4 with TRBJ1-5; 7 positions agree with TRBD1. Germline trimming cut 4 bases from V and 2 bases from J; bases unmatched to any gene: 18. Germline values: CDR1 SGHNT, CDR2 YYREEE (reference sequence). CDR3 size: 19 residues. The CDR3 region has the DNA TGTGCCAGCAGCGTGGATCTGACAGGGCTGATAGTGGGCAATCAGCCCCAGCATTTT. Translating it yields CASSVDLTGLIVGNQPQHF.

This clonotype was observed many times. V and J are TRBV7-2 and TRBJ1-6; D not resolved. V was trimmed by 1 base and J by 10 bases, leaving 20 bases between them. Germline loops: CDR1 SGHTA, CDR2 FQGNSA. The CDR3 totals 17 residues. CDR3 residues: CASSLVGRTEVYSPLHF. CDR3 DNA: TGTGCCAGCAGCTTAGTGGGTCGGACGGAGGTGTACTCACCCCTCCACTTT.

V usage is TRBV5-1 and J usage is TRBJ2-5; TRBD1 might be the D (5 bases). The V gene lost 2 bases and the J gene lost 7 bases, with 15 bases spanning the gap. CDR3 length: 14 amino acids. Germline loops: CDR1 SGHRS, CDR2 YFSETQ. In DNA, the CDR3 is TGCGCCAGCAGCTTCTTACAGGCCGATGGGACCCAGTACTTC. Translation gives CASSFLQADGTQYF.

This clonotype has more than one count but fewer than ten. The V gene is TRBV29-1, the J gene TRBJ2-7; 7 bases agree with TRBD2. The junction had 10 bases not matched to a gene; V was cut back by 4 bases and J by 1 base. Germline loops: CDR1 SQVTM, CDR2 ANQGSEA. The CDR3 is 15 residues long. The CDR3 protein is CSVVPGPRGSYEQYF. The CDR3 coding sequence is TGCAGCGTTGTCCCCGGACCGCGGGGGTCCTACGAGCAGTACTTC.

CDR3 nucleotide sequence: TGCAGTGCTACAGGACCGGTGTCGAGGGAGCAGTACTTC. This sequence encodes CSATGPVSREQYF. The chain links TRBV20-1 to TRBJ2-7, with D uncertain. V lost 4 bases to trimming and J lost 7 bases, with 17 bases between them. The CDR3 length is 13 residues. Germline V CDR1 and CDR2: DFQATT, SNEGSKA (reference sequence).